This is a list of T cell receptor beta chains from one sample in a study of blood T cell repertoires in COVID-19. Generated by immunoSEQ multiplex PCR, the TCRdb table keeps only in-frame clones and is missing some. The sample records around 330,000 clones, 90% being singletons. The sequencing input was PBMCs or T cells enriched from blood (not recorded which). The receptors come from a man aged 55 to 70 who had recovered from COVID-19. CDR3s include the opening cysteine and the closing phenylalanine or tryptophan. The order of the fields is clone size, J gene, V gene, D gene, CDR3 DNA, CDR3 protein. D genes are given only for firm matches. Clone size is stated in some rows and not others, as once, few, many or a class when expanded.

NA,TRBJ2-7,TRBV18,TRBD2,TGTGCCAGCTCACTCCGACGGCGGGAGACCTACGAGCAGTACTTC,CASSLRRRETYEQYF
NA,TRBJ1-5,TRBV4-1,NA,TGCGCCAGCAGCCCCTCGGGTAGGTTCTGGGGCGATCAGCCCCAGCATTTT,CASSPSGRFWGDQPQHF
NA,TRBJ2-7,TRBV9,TRBD1,TGTGCCAGCAGCGCGACAGGGCGCGACGAGCAGTACTTC,CASSATGRDEQYF
NA,TRBJ1-1,TRBV11-1,TRBD1,TGTGCCAGCAGCGCCCGACAGGGTGAAGCTTTCTTT,CASSARQGEAFF
NA,TRBJ1-3,TRBV28,TRBD1,TGTGCCAGCAGTACGACAGGGGCTGGAAACACCATATATTTT,CASSTTGAGNTIYF
NA,TRBJ2-3,TRBV4-2,TRBD2,TGTGCCAGCAGCCAAACAGCGGGGGGGGGCACAGATACGCAGTATTTT,CASSQTAGGGTDTQYF
NA,TRBJ1-2,TRBV5-1,NA,TGCGCCAGCGCAGTGGGGGCCAGCTATGGCTACACCTTC,CASAVGASYGYTF
once,TRBJ2-1,TRBV7-6,NA,TGTGCCAGCAGCCCATGGGCCAGTGACAATGAGCAGTTCTTC,CASSPWASDNEQFF
NA,TRBJ1-6,TRBV5-1,TRBD1,TGCGCCAGCGGACTCGCGGGACAGGGATATTCACCCCTCCACTTT,CASGLAGQGYSPLHF
NA,TRBJ1-3,TRBV2,NA,TGTGCCAGCAGTGAAAATCCCAGCAGGGTGGAACATTTT,CASSENPSRVEHF
NA,TRBJ2-7,TRBV20-1,TRBD2,TGCAGTGCTAGTGGTCGGGGGGAATCCTACGAGCAGTACTTC,CSASGRGESYEQYF
NA,TRBJ1-6,TRBV30,TRBD1,TGTGCCTGGTCTCAGGGGGGCCTTTCGTCACCCCTCCACTTT,CAWSQGGLSSPLHF
NA,TRBJ1-5,TRBV30,TRBD1,TGTGCCTGGAACCGGGGGACAGGCGGCCAGCCCCAGCATTTT,CAWNRGTGGQPQHF
once,TRBJ1-6,TRBV9,TRBD1,TGTGCCAGCAGCGTAGCTCCGGACAGGGCCTCACCCCTCCACTTT,CASSVAPDRASPLHF
NA,TRBJ2-7,TRBV5-1,NA,TGCGCCAGCAGCTTGCCAGGGACCTACGAGCAGTACTTC,CASSLPGTYEQYF
NA,TRBJ2-5,TRBV27,TRBD2,TGTGCCAGCAGTTCTTCTAGCGGGAGGGCCTGGGAGACCCAGTACTTC,CASSSSSGRAWETQYF
NA,TRBJ1-2,TRBV3-1/TRBV3-2,NA,TGTGCCAGCAGCCAATACGATGCGAACTATGGCTACACCTTC,CASSQYDANYGYTF
NA,TRBJ2-1,TRBV7-9,NA,TGTGCCAGCAGCTTAGTTGCGGCAGACAATGAGCAGTTCTTC,CASSLVAADNEQFF
NA,TRBJ2-3,TRBV27,NA,TGTGCCAGCAGTCTATACGCACAGGGACATTTCACAGATACGCAGTATTTT,CASSLYAQGHFTDTQYF
NA,TRBJ2-1,TRBV6-6,TRBD2,TGTGCCAGCAGCAGGAGACTAGCGGGAGTAAGCCTAAGCTCCTACAATGAGCAGTTCTTC,CASSRRLAGVSLSSYNEQFF
once,TRBJ1-4,TRBV12-3/TRBV12-4,TRBD1,TGTGCCTGTCGCAGGGGGTTTGAAAAACTGTTTTTT,CACRRGFEKLFF
NA,TRBJ2-7,TRBV6-5,TRBD2,TGTGCCAGCAGTTACCCGGGACTAGCGGGGTACGAGCAGTACTTC,CASSYPGLAGYEQYF
NA,TRBJ2-5,TRBV20-1,NA,TGCAGTGCCGAAAGGGAGAAGACCCAGTACTTC,CSAEREKTQYF
NA,TRBJ2-2,TRBV6-5,NA,TGTGCCAGCAGATTAGGGGCCCGGATCGCCGGGGAGCTGTTTTTT,CASRLGARIAGELFF
NA,TRBJ1-1,TRBV7-8,NA,TGTGCCAGCAGCCCCCCATTGAACACTGAAGCTTTCTTT,CASSPPLNTEAFF
NA,TRBJ2-2,TRBV7-9,TRBD1,TGTGCCAGCAGCCCACCCGCAGGGGGCACCGGGGAGCTGTTTTTT,CASSPPAGGTGELFF
NA,TRBJ1-6,TRBV18,NA,TGTGCCAGCTCACTCGACCGGGAAACACCCCTCCACTTT,CASSLDRETPLHF